This passage covers 18 T cell receptor beta chains from one sample sequenced in a study of siplizumab effects on memory and regulatory T cells. This table comes from immunoSEQ multiplex PCR, and its TCRdb copy is limited to in-frame clones, with some not included. The table lists about 69,000 clones, around nine tenths of them singletons. The specimen was Tregs sorted from blood. Receptors originate from a human donor in good health.

The count of this clone is one. The genes are TRBV7-2 and TRBJ1-1; a possible D gene is TRBD1 (5 bases). The V gene lost 5 bases and the J gene lost 4 bases, with 14 bases spanning the gap. Germline values: CDR1 SGHTA, CDR2 FQGNSA. The CDR3 extends over 14 amino acids. CDR3 residues: CASSPLGVGTEAFF. CDR3 coding DNA: TGTGCCAGCAGCCCCCTGGGGGTAGGCACTGAAGCTTTCTTT.

The chain links TRBV9 to TRBJ2-2; possibly TRBD1 for D (6 bases). The V end was cut by 0 bases, the J end by 6 bases, with 12 bases between. This CDR3 contains 15 residues. CDR1 is SGDLS and CDR2 is YYNGEE in the germline V gene. In DNA form, the CDR3 reads TGTGCCAGCAGCGTAGACTCTACAGGGCCCGGGGAGCTGTTTTTT. It is translated as CASSVDSTGPGELFF.

The chain employs TRBV7-9 and TRBJ2-2; D is perhaps TRBD1 or TRBD2 (5 bases each). Looked up from germline, CDR1 is SEHNR and CDR2 is FQNEAQ (reference sequence). The CDR3 length is 13 residues. Trimming cost V 8 bases and J 3 bases, with 10 bases left between them. For the CDR3, the DNA is TGTGCCAGCCCCGGGGCACACACCGGGGAGCTGTTTTTT. It yields the protein CASPGAHTGELFF.

This rearrangement joins TRBV6-6 to TRBJ2-7; 8 bases line up with TRBD1. Trimming removed 1 base from V and 0 bases from J; junction bases left unmatched: 2. This CDR3 contains 15 residues. Germline CDR1 and CDR2: MNHNY and SVGAGI (reference sequence). The CDR3 coding sequence is TGTGCCAGCAGTTACTACACAGGGGGCTCCTACGAGCAGTACTTC. Its translation: CASSYYTGGSYEQYF.

The gene calls are TRBV14 and TRBJ2-3; TRBD2 matches at 8 bases. V lost 3 bases to trimming and J lost 5 bases; unmatched junction nucleotides: 19. Germline CDR1 is SGHDN and CDR2 is FVKESK. The length of the CDR3 is 19 residues. The DNA of the CDR3 is TGTGCCAGCAGCCATCCCCAGCTCGGTCTCACCGGGGGGGTAGATACGCAGTATTTT. The encoded protein is CASSHPQLGLTGGVDTQYF. Full variable domain (outside the CDR3, taken from reference TRBV14 and TRBJ2-3): EAGVTQFPSHSVIEKGQTVTLRCDPISGHDNLYWYRRVMGKEIKFLLHFVKESKQDESGMPNNRFLAERTGGTYSTLKVQPAELEDSGVYFCASSHPQLGLTGGVDTQYFGPGTRLTVL.

The chain combines TRBV6-1 with TRBJ1-2, with D unclear. CDR1 and CDR2 from the germline V gene are MNHNS and SASEGT. Trimming took 1 base from V and 4 from J, leaving 7 bases between them. This CDR3 has 13 amino acids. The CDR3 bases are TGTGCCAGCAGTGAAGGGCCGTTCTATGGCTACACCTTC. Translation gives CASSEGPFYGYTF.

The rearrangement uses TRBV7-2 and TRBJ2-5, with D perhaps TRBD1 (7 bases). V lost 5 bases and J lost 5, with 15 bases in between. This CDR3 contains 14 residues. Germline CDR1 reads SGHTA; CDR2 reads FQGNSA. CDR3 bases: TGTGCCAGCAGCCTTCGGACAGGAGGGGAGACCCAGTACTTC. Protein sequence: CASSLRTGGETQYF.

This clone was seen just once. The genes are TRBV27 and TRBJ2-7, with 7 nucleotides matching TRBD2. CDR1 MNHEY and CDR2 SMNVEV come from the germline V gene (reference sequence). After removal of 5 bases from V and 1 base from J, the junction contained 5 bases not matched to a gene. The CDR3 runs 14 residues. The CDR3 coding sequence is TGTGCCAGCAGTCCCCCGGGGGGATCCTACGAGCAGTACTTC. Translation: CASSPPGGSYEQYF.

The chain combines TRBV25-1 with TRBJ1-2; tentatively, D is TRBD1 (5 bases). CDR1 MGHDK and CDR2 SYGVNS come from the germline V gene. V was clipped by 0 bases and J by 6 bases, with 17 bases between them. The CDR3 is 16 residues long. CDR3 in DNA: TGTGCCAGCAGTGAATATCGGGCAGGGAAATTGAATGGCTACACCTTC. It codes for CASSEYRAGKLNGYTF.

As for this clone: This sample also contains other DNA sequences that code for the same CDR3. This rearrangement joins TRBV5-4 to TRBJ2-3, with TRBD2 matching over 11 bases. CDR1 is SGHNT and CDR2 is YYREEE in the germline V gene (reference sequence). The CDR3 totals 15 residues. V lost 2 bases, J lost 3 bases, and 2 bases stayed unmatched. CDR3 amino acids: CASSLTSGRTDTQYF. In nucleotides, the CDR3 is TGTGCCAGCAGCTTAACTAGCGGGAGAACAGATACGCAGTATTTT. Supplemented by reference TRBV5-4 and TRBJ2-3, the full variable domain reads ETGVTQSPTHLIKTRGQQVTLRCSSQSGHNTVSWYQQALGQGPQFIFQYYREEENGRGNFPPRFSGLQFPNYSSELNVNALELDDSALYLCASSLTSGRTDTQYFGPGTRLTVL.

About this clone itself: At one boundary the junction diverges from the germline segment, which might be a read error. The chain employs TRBV6-1 and TRBJ2-7; 9 nucleotides agree with TRBD2. Germline V gene sequence: CDR1 MNHNS, CDR2 SASEGT. There are 13 residues in the CDR3. The chain's CDR3 is CASSELTGLAELF. Written as DNA, the CDR3 is TGTGCCAGCAGTGAATTGACGGGACTAGCCGAACTCTTC.

V and J are TRBV6-5 and TRBJ1-2; 11 bases are a match to TRBD1. The CDR3 has 14 residues. Trimming cost V 6 bases and J 9 bases; bases outside gene matches: 9. The germline gives CDR1 MNHEY, CDR2 SVGAGI. The CDR3 protein is CASREDRGQSRYTF. DNA for the CDR3: TGTGCCAGCAGAGAGGACAGGGGGCAGTCCCGCTACACCTTC.

J is TRBJ1-3 and V is TRBV5-1; tentative D call: TRBD1 (6 bases). The V gene lost 0 bases and the J gene lost 4 bases, with 14 bases spanning the gap. The length of the CDR3 is 16 residues. Germline-derived CDR1 and CDR2 are SGHRS and YFSETQ. CDR3: CASSLAPQGSGNTIYF. The CDR3 nucleotides are TGCGCCAGCAGCTTGGCCCCCCAGGGGAGCGGAAACACCATATATTTT.

The J gene is TRBJ2-5, the V gene TRBV2; 8 bases line up with TRBD2. From germline, CDR1 is SNHLY and CDR2 FYNNEI. After removal of 1 base from V and 5 bases from J, the junction contained 12 bases not matched to a gene. The CDR3 has 17 amino acids. The CDR3 nucleotides are TGTGCCAGCAGTGAAGGGTCGTCGGGGTCGGGAGGGGAGACCCAGTACTTC. The encoded protein is CASSEGSSGSGGETQYF.

V usage is TRBV6-5 and J usage is TRBJ1-4; D ambiguous. The CDR3 sequence is 16 residues long. CDR1 is MNHEY and CDR2 is SVGAGI in the germline V gene. V lost 0 bases to trimming and J lost 7 bases, with 15 bases between them. CDR3 region: CASSYSIGGIREKLFF. The CDR3, as DNA: TGTGCCAGCAGTTACTCGATCGGAGGGATTCGTGAAAAACTGTTTTTT.

The V call is TRBV7-2, the J call TRBJ2-3; D possibly corresponds to TRBD1 (5 bases). Trimming pared 3 bases from V and 2 bases from J, leaving 9 bases between. The germline gives CDR1 SGHTA, CDR2 FQGNSA. The length of the CDR3 is 14 residues. The CDR3, as DNA: TGTGCCAGCAGCTTTGGACAATACACAGATACGCAGTATTTT. Its translation is CASSFGQYTDTQYF.

The chain couples TRBV30 to TRBJ1-6, with a possible D match to TRBD1 (5 bases). This CDR3 comprises 13 residues. Germline V lookup: CDR1 GTSNPN, CDR2 SVGIG (reference sequence). Trimming stripped 0 bases from V and 5 bases from J, with 5 bases between. Here the CDR3 DNA reads TGTGCCTGGAGTGTGGGGGATAATTCACCCCTCCACTTT. This sequence encodes CAWSVGDNSPLHF.

The chain links TRBV19 to TRBJ2-2; 8 nucleotides match TRBD2. CDR3 size: 15 residues. The J segment lost 3 bases and the V segment lost 2 bases, leaving 2 bases of the junction unmatched. From germline, CDR1 is LNHDA and CDR2 SQIVND (reference sequence). The CDR3 sequence is CASSIKLADTGELFF. The CDR3 bases are TGTGCCAGTAGTATAAAACTAGCGGACACCGGGGAGCTGTTTTTT.